This record covers a single T cell receptor (beta chain). This specimen belongs to a study of blood T cell repertoires in COVID-19. Study details: Samples came from the United States, Italy and Spain, spanning acute and convalescent COVID-19.

Method: immunoSEQ multiplex PCR; TCRdb's copy keeps in-frame clones and lacks some. The sample lists about 310,000 clones; over 80% were seen once. The germline gives CDR1 MNHEY, CDR2 SVGEGT. Trimming stripped 0 bases from V and 0 bases from J, with 9 bases between. The CDR3 extends over 16 amino acids. The cohort comprised adults aged about 18 to 100 years residing in 20 to 30 US areas. Donors were grouped by their self-reported clinical history. Two negative PCRs, clearance, or symptom resolution characterized the recovered Cohort 3 donors. V and J are TRBV6-2 or TRBV6-3 and TRBJ2-1, with D possibly being TRBD2 (6 bases). The sequence was obtained from a young woman who had recovered from COVID-19. Specimen: PBMCs or T cells enriched from blood (not recorded which). The CDR3 DNA follows: TGTGCCAGCAGTTACTCGGCGGGGAGCTCCTACAATGAGCAGTTCTTC. This sequence encodes CASSYSAGSSYNEQFF.